These 8 T cell receptor beta chains were sequenced from one sample in a study of T cell repertoires in cytomegalovirus infection. TCRdb fed the reads into MiXCR, producing one record per CDR3 protein. The table includes 650,000 to 850,000 distinct CDR3 sequences, around 29% detected once. No antigen has been identified for these receptors. The sequencing used cultured CD8+ T cells from PBMCs, collected from culture after CMV antigen stimulation. Every receptor here comes from a human donor in good health (CMV status not recorded). Some clones in this sample may be carry-over from other donors' samples.

The chain uses TRBV29-1 and TRBJ2-7; 9 nucleotides align to TRBD2. The germline V gene encodes CDR1 SQVTM and CDR2 ANQGSEA. The CDR3 contains 12 residues. The chain's CDR3 is CISSGACYEQYF. The CDR3 DNA reads TGCATATCTAGCGGGGCATGCTACGAGCAGTACTTC.

In nucleotides, the CDR3 is TGTGCCAGTAGTCTCACGAGTGGGAATCAGCCCCAGCATTTT. This sequence encodes CASSLTSGNQPQHF. The chain joins TRBV19 to TRBJ1-5; D unclear. V was trimmed by 5 bases and J by 4 bases, leaving 12 bases between them. This CDR3 spans 14 amino acids. Per germline, CDR1 LNHDA and CDR2 SQIVND (reference sequence). The full variable domain, in which reference TRBV19 and TRBJ1-5 provide the parts outside the CDR3, is DGGITQSPKYLFRKEGQNVTLSCEQNLNHDAMYWYRQDPGQGLRLIYYSQIVNDFQKGDIAEGYSVSREKKESFPLTVTSAQKNPTAFYLCASSLTSGNQPQHFGDGTRLSIL.

The sample holds a few counts of this clonotype. This chain uses TRBV7-9 with TRBJ2-3; possible D gene TRBD2, 5 bases. CDR1 SEHNR and CDR2 FQNEAQ come from the germline V gene (reference sequence). Between the trimmed V and J ends, which lost 1 base and 4 bases, there was a span of 9 bases. The CDR3 covers 14 residues. The CDR3 loop reads CASSLGTRADTQYF. The DNA of the CDR3 is TGTGCCAGCAGCTTAGGAACTAGAGCAGATACGCAGTATTTT.

The sample holds a few counts of this clonotype. The chain joins TRBV12-3 or TRBV12-4 to TRBJ1-1, with 7 positions matching TRBD1. The CDR3 extends over 14 amino acids. The junction had 3 bases not matched to a gene; V was cut back by 2 bases and J by 3 bases. CDR3 coding DNA: TGTGCCAGCAGTTTAAGGGGGCGCGACACTGAAGCTTTCTTT. Its translation: CASSLRGRDTEAFF.

This clonotype was seen many times. This sequence joins TRBV29-1 and TRBJ2-1, with TRBD2 matching 8 bases. V gave up 7 bases and J gave up 3 bases; unmatched junction bases: 5. CDR3 length equals 13 residues. Per germline, CDR1 SQVTM and CDR2 ANQGSEA. The DNA of the CDR3 is TGCAGCGCCGGACTAGCCGTCTACAATGAGCAGTTCTTC. This codes for CSAGLAVYNEQFF.

This clonotype was counted many times. The chain combines TRBV12-3 or TRBV12-4 with TRBJ1-6; D might be TRBD1 (5 bases). CDR3 size: 18 residues. Trimming took 7 bases from V and 9 from J, leaving 28 bases between them. DNA for the CDR3: TGTGCCAGCACTCACCGGGGCGACCGCCAGAGCCGCGGTTCACCCCTCCACTTT. Amino acids: CASTHRGDRQSRGSPLHF.

The rearrangement links TRBV6-6 to TRBJ1-4; TRBD1 might be the D (5 bases). The CDR3 loop spans 16 amino acids. CDR1 and CDR2 from the germline V gene are MNHNY and SVGAGI (reference sequence). The V end lost 0 bases, the J end lost 8 bases, and 16 bases lay between the germline ends. The CDR3 reads CASSYSNGGLREKLFF. In DNA, the CDR3 is TGTGCCAGCAGTTACTCGAACGGGGGTCTTCGGGAAAAACTGTTTTTT.

Only a few counts were recorded for this clonotype. The chain employs TRBV9 and TRBJ1-1, with D hard to call. Germline CDR1 SGDLS, CDR2 YYNGEE. V shed 3 bases and J shed 4 bases, with 13 bases lying between them. The CDR3 contains 14 residues. CDR3 DNA: TGTGCCAGCAGCGCCGGTCCGGGTGGCACTGAAGCTTTCTTT. Its translation: CASSAGPGGTEAFF.